This T cell receptor (beta chain) appears in the sequencing data of a study of T cells in women clearing cervical HPV infection. Regarding this clone: Sequencing ends 3 residues short of the CDR3 end; the germline J gene provides the rest.

Genomic DNA, averaging around 1,200 ng per sample, yielded TCR beta CDR3 via immunoSEQ. Using immunoSEQ multiplex PCR, the repertoire was profiled, and TCRdb retains in-frame clones only, with some absent. There are about 25,000 clones in the sample, with around 3.9% held by the top ten. Cervical HPV DNA detected by MY09/MY11 PCR, typed by dot-blot. CDR3 size: 17 residues. CDR1 and CDR2 from the germline V gene are KGHSH and LQKENI. Germline trimming cut 2 bases from V and 6 bases from J; bases unmatched to any gene: 12. The sequence derives from a woman between 18 and 70 years old with a cervical HPV16 infection that either progressed to CIN3+ or cleared (not recorded which). The chain recombines TRBV18 with TRBJ2-7, with 11 bases identical to TRBD2. Sequencing was performed on blood buffy coat. Partial CDR3 DNA: TGTGCCAGCTCACCATCCTTACTAGCGGGGGCTTCGGGCGAG. It codes for CASSPSLLAGASGE. The entire CDR3 protein is CASSPSLLAGASGEQYF.